The 10 T cell receptor beta chains listed next were all sequenced from one sample in a study of identical twins. Using its own MiXCR run on the 5' RACE reads, TCRdb lists one record per CDR3 protein. This table has about 100,000 distinct CDR3 sequences, 5.9% appearing once. Specimen: memory T cells sorted from blood. Every receptor here comes from a woman aged 50 to 60 in good health.

The J gene is TRBJ1-5, the V gene TRBV7-8; the match to TRBD1 covers 8 bases. Germline-derived CDR1 and CDR2 are SGHVS and FQNEAQ. CDR3 length: 15 residues. The trim removed 4 bases at V and 4 bases at J, leaving 6 bases unmatched. CDR3 protein: CASSSDRGLNQPQHF. As DNA, the CDR3 is TGTGCCAGCAGCTCCGACAGGGGACTTAATCAGCCCCAGCATTTT.

The V gene is TRBV19, the J gene TRBJ2-2; D call uncertain. Germline loops: CDR1 LNHDA, CDR2 SQIVND (reference sequence). This CDR3 has 11 residues. V was cut by 7 bases and J by 6 bases, with 6 bases left in between. As DNA, the CDR3 is TGTGCCAGTATGAGCCCCGGGGAGCTGTTTTTT. Translation gives CASMSPGELFF.

This clonotype appeared many times. The chain links TRBV20-1 to TRBJ2-5; 16 bases map to TRBD2. The V gene end was trimmed by 3 bases and the J gene end by 3 bases; junction bases not matched to a gene: 7. Per germline, CDR1 DFQATT and CDR2 SNEGSKA (reference sequence). The CDR3 runs to 17 residues. The CDR3 reads CSASQGLAGGLKETQYF. For the CDR3, the DNA is TGCAGTGCTAGCCAGGGACTAGCGGGAGGGTTGAAAGAGACCCAGTACTTC.

This clonotype has ten or more counts. The chain has TRBV7-8 and TRBJ1-3; D is unresolved. V lost 5 bases to trimming and J lost 0 bases, with 14 bases between them. From germline, CDR1 is SGHVS and CDR2 FQNEAQ. The CDR3 length is 16 residues. CDR3 in amino acids: CASSENSASSGNTIYF. CDR3 nucleotide sequence: TGTGCCAGCAGCGAAAACTCGGCAAGCTCTGGAAACACCATATATTTT.

This clonotype was counted at least ten times. The chain has TRBV5-1 and TRBJ2-1, with D unclear. The ends were cut back, 0 bases at V and 7 bases at J, with 8 bases in the middle. From germline, CDR1 is SGHRS and CDR2 YFSETQ. The CDR3 totals 13 residues. The CDR3 nucleotides are TGCGCCAGCAGCTTGGCCAATGGAAATGAGCAGTTCTTC. This sequence encodes CASSLANGNEQFF.

This clonotype was picked up many times. J is TRBJ2-7 and V is TRBV29-1; D assignment may be TRBD1 or TRBD2 (5 bases each). The CDR3 consists of 14 residues. The V end lost 1 base, the J end lost 3 bases, and 13 bases lay between the germline ends. Germline lookup yields CDR1 SQVTM and CDR2 ANQGSEA. The CDR3 reads CSVEGGDGFYEQYF. The CDR3 DNA is TGCAGCGTTGAAGGAGGGGACGGATTCTACGAGCAGTACTTC.

This clonotype was counted at least ten times. The chain uses TRBV12-3 or TRBV12-4 and TRBJ1-1; 7 bases line up with TRBD1. This CDR3 comprises 14 residues. V trimming: 0 bases; J trimming: 10 bases; junction bases outside the gene matches: 8. CDR3: CASSLALRAGGAFF. CDR3 coding DNA: TGTGCCAGCAGTTTAGCGCTAAGGGCAGGGGGAGCTTTCTTT.

This clonotype was seen repeatedly, ten times or more. V and J are TRBV20-1 and TRBJ2-7; D possibly corresponds to TRBD2 (6 bases). This CDR3 has 13 amino acids. Looked up from germline, CDR1 is DFQATT and CDR2 is SNEGSKA (reference sequence). V was shortened by 5 bases and J by 7 bases, with 18 bases between the two germline ends. The CDR3 DNA reads as TGCAGTGCTGGGGGACTGGCTACTGAGGAGCAGTACTTC. Protein: CSAGGLATEEQYF.

This clonotype was seen many times. The chain employs TRBV5-6 and TRBJ1-2; 7 positions agree with TRBD1. Per germline, CDR1 SGHDT and CDR2 YYEEEE. After removal of 3 bases from V and 7 bases from J, the junction contained 6 bases not matched to a gene. CDR3 length: 13 residues. CDR3 amino acids: CASSSPTGTGYTF. The DNA of the CDR3 is TGTGCCAGCAGCTCCCCGACAGGGACTGGCTACACCTTC.

This chain connects TRBV21-1 to TRBJ2-7; the D call of TRBD1 is as the table states it, not checked on the DNA. TRBV21-1 is a documented pseudogene. The CDR3 has 13 residues. The CDR3 DNA is TGTGCCAGCACCCCCGGGACAAATTCCGAGCAGTACTTC. It encodes CASTPGTNSEQYF.